This T cell receptor beta chain came from a study of cytomegalovirus exposure and HLA in healthy donors. V lost 2 bases and J lost 0; bases outside the gene matches: 4. Germline V gives CDR1 MGHRA, CDR2 YSYEKL. CDR3 length: 16 amino acids. Concerning this clone: The antigen remains undetermined.

PCR primers comprised 60 Vbeta and 13 Jbeta primers. TCRdb's table, derived via immunoSEQ multiplex PCR, lists solely in-frame clones and lacks some. Among about 110,000 clones listed, over 60% were seen once. Study-level points and caveats: While the bulk of TCR sequences proved rare, some public TCRs turned up in many donors.

This TCR was sampled from a woman aged 18-29 years in good health and CMV-seropositive. This sequence joins TRBV4-1 and TRBJ2-1; 7 bases match TRBD1. Material: PBMCs. The CDR3 nucleotides are TGCGCCAGCAGCCAACTACGGACAGGCTCCTACAATGAGCAGTTCTTC. Protein: CASSQLRTGSYNEQFF.